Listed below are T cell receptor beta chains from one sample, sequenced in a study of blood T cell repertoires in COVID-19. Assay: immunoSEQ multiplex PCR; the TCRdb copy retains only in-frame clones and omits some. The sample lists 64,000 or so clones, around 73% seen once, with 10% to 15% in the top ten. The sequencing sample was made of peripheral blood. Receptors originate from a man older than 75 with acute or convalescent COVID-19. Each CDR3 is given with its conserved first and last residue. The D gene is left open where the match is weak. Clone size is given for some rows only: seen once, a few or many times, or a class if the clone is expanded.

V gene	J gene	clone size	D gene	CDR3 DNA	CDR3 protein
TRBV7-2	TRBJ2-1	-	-	TGTGCCAGCACGAATGAGCAGTTCTTC	CASTNEQFF
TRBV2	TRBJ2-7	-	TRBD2	TGTGCCAGCAGTGGGCGGGGCCCGGGGGGCGAGCAGTACTTC	CASSGRGPGGEQYF
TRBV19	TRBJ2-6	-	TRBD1	TGTGCCAGTAGTATCACAGGGGCTGGGGCCAACGTCCTGACTTTC	CASSITGAGANVLTF
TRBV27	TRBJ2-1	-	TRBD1	TGTGCCAGCAGTTTATCGTGGAGGCAGGGGGCGGGCAATGAGCAGTTCTTC	CASSLSWRQGAGNEQFF
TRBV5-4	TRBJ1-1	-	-	TGTGCCAGCAGCTTGCTTCAGGGGAACACTGAAGCTTTCTTT	CASSLLQGNTEAFF
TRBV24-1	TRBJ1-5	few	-	TGTGCCACCCAAGCACAGAGCAATCAGCCCCAGCATTTT	CATQAQSNQPQHF
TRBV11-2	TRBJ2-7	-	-	TGTGCCAGCAGCCTTGACCTGTCATCGGGGGAGCAGTACTTC	CASSLDLSSGEQYF
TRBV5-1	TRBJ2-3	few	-	TGCGCCAGCAGCTTGGGGAGGATCACAGATACGCAGTATTTT	CASSLGRITDTQYF
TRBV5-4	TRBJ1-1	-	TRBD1	TGTGCCAGCAGCTTGGACGGGACAGGTGAAGCTTTCTTT	CASSLDGTGEAFF
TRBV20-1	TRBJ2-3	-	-	TGCAGTGCTTCCAGGCCAGATACGCAGTATTTT	CSASRPDTQYF
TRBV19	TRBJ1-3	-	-	TGTGCCAGTAGTACCGACTCACATCCAGGGTCTGGAAACACCATATATTTT	CASSTDSHPGSGNTIYF
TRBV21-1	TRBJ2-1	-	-	TGTGCCAGCAGGGATCCTACAGGTTCCCCATCCTACAATGAGCAGTTCTTC	CASRDPTGSPSYNEQFF
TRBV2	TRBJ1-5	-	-	TGTGCCAGCAACACAGACAGGAGAATTCAGCCCCAGCATTTT	CASNTDRRIQPQHF
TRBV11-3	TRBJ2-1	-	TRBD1	TGTGCCAGCAGCCTGGGACAGAACTACAATGAGCAGTTCTTC	CASSLGQNYNEQFF
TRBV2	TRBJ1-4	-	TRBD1	TGTGCCAGCAGCCGACAGGGCCCCGCAACTAATGAAAAACTGTTTTTT	CASSRQGPATNEKLFF
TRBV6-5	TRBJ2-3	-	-	TGTGCCAGCGGGGAGGTTAGCACAGATACGCAGTATTTT	CASGEVSTDTQYF
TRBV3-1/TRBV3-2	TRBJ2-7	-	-	TGTGCCAGCAGCCTGAGGGGGGCGGGAGTTGGCGAGCAGTACTTC	CASSLRGAGVGEQYF
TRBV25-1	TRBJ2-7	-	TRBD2	TGTGCCAGCAGCGGACTAGCCCACACCTTATCCTACGAGCAGTACTTC	CASSGLAHTLSYEQYF
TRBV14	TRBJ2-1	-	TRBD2	TGTGCCAGCAGCCCGCTGCTAGCGGGGGAGTACAATGAGCAGTTCTTC	CASSPLLAGEYNEQFF
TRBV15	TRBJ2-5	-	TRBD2	TGTGCCACCAGCAGGGCGGGAGGGCGATTCAATTATCAAGAGACCCAGTACTTC	CATSRAGGRFNYQETQYF
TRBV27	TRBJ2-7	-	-	TGTGCCAGCGGCGACCCGGAGGACGAGCAGTACTTC	CASGDPEDEQYF
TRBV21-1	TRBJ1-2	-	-	TGTGCCAGCAGCCCCCCAAAGGAGGGGGCTGATGGCTACACCTTC	CASSPPKEGADGYTF
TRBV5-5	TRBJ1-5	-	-	TGTGCCAGCAGCTTGAGGACCACAGGGAATCAGCCCCAGCATTTT	CASSLRTTGNQPQHF
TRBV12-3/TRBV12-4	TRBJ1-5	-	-	TGTGCCAGCAGCGCGGATGGCAATCAGCCCCAGCATTTT	CASSADGNQPQHF
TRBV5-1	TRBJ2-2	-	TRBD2	TGCGCCAGCAGCTTACCGGGACTAGCGGGAGGTACCGGGGAGCTGTTTTTT	CASSLPGLAGGTGELFF
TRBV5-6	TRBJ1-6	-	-	TGTGCCAGCAGCCGCGACCTCGGAGGTGATTCACCCCTCCACTTT	CASSRDLGGDSPLHF
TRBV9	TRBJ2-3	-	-	TGTGCCAGCAGCCCCCGTTCGGAGGGGGCCCGGGGAGATACGCAGTATTTT	CASSPRSEGARGDTQYF
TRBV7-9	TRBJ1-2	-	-	TGTGCCAGCAGCTTATCCCCGAGAGGCTACACCTTC	CASSLSPRGYTF
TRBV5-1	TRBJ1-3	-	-	TGCGCCAGCAGCTTGGCCGGACAGGGAAACACCATATATTTT	CASSLAGQGNTIYF
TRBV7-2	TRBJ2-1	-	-	TGTGCCAGCAGCTTAGCCTTTGAGCAGTTCTTC	CASSLAFEQFF
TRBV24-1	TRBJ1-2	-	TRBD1	TGTGCCACCAGTGATTCGAAGTTTACAGGGGCTAACTATGGCTACACCTTC	CATSDSKFTGANYGYTF
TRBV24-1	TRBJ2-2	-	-	TGTGCCACCAGTGACGGTGAACCACGGGAGCTGTTTTTT	CATSDGEPRELFF
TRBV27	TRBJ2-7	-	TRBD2	TGTGCCAGCCGCTATAGCGGGAGGGGCTACGAGCAGTACTTC	CASRYSGRGYEQYF